These 14 T cell receptor beta chains were sequenced from one sample in a study of T-cell reconstitution after alpha-beta-depleted transplantation in children. Unique molecular identifiers featured in how the TCRbeta library was prepared. TCRdb reanalysed the PCR reads using MiXCR and keeps one entry per CDR3 protein. The sample holds 500,000 or so distinct CDR3 sequences, approximately 10% seen once. The specimen was PBMCs, mostly from graft donor cells, collected 180 days after TCRalphabeta/CD19-depleted stem cell transplant. The receptors were sampled from a female patient aged 2-15 years who had a stem cell transplant for aplastic anemia, so the T cells may come from the graft donor.

The CDR3 loop reads CATSSDKNTEAFF. The CDR3 nucleotides are TGTGCCACCAGCAGTGACAAGAACACTGAAGCTTTCTTT. V gene TRBV15 combines with J gene TRBJ1-1; no reliable D call. The CDR3 runs 13 residues. Trimming stripped 3 bases from V and 1 base from J, with 6 bases between. CDR1 and CDR2 (germline): LNHNV, YYDKDF (reference sequence).

The table lists this clonotype with a few counts. The rearrangement links TRBV20-1 to TRBJ2-7, with 7 bases that match TRBD2. The germline CDR1 and CDR2 sequences are DFQATT and SNEGSKA (reference sequence). This CDR3 region has 14 residues. V lost 3 bases to trimming and J lost 7 bases; unmatched junction nucleotides: 12. The CDR3 DNA is TGCAGTGCTAGTGTTGCGGGAGTTCCGAGGGAGCAGTACTTC. This encodes CSASVAGVPREQYF.

The chain combines TRBV12-3 or TRBV12-4 with TRBJ2-1; tentatively, D is TRBD2 (5 bases). The V end was cut by 7 bases, the J end by 7 bases, with 14 bases between. The CDR3 covers 13 residues. DNA of the CDR3: TGTGCCAGCACTCGTCCAGCGGAAAATGAGCAGTTCTTC. It is translated as CASTRPAENEQFF.

This clonotype occurred a few times. J is TRBJ2-2 and V is TRBV9, with 7 bases matching TRBD2. The CDR3 length is 14 residues. Germline trimming cut 3 bases from V and 6 bases from J; bases unmatched to any gene: 5. Per the germline V gene, CDR1 is SGDLS and CDR2 is YYNGEE. The CDR3 protein is CASSGASGAGELFF. CDR3 sequence (DNA): TGTGCCAGCAGCGGGGCTAGCGGAGCCGGGGAGCTGTTTTTT.

In this sample, this clonotype turned up many times. V gene TRBV3-1 combines with J gene TRBJ2-7; 9 nucleotides align to TRBD2. V was pared by 4 bases and J by 1 base, with 2 bases of the junction left unmatched. This CDR3 is built from 14 residues. Germline values: CDR1 LGHDT, CDR2 YNNKEL (reference sequence). CDR3 DNA sequence: TGTGCCAGCAGCCTTAGCGGGAGTTCCTACGAGCAGTACTTC. This gives the protein CASSLSGSSYEQYF.

This sequence joins TRBV7-8 and TRBJ2-7, with D tentatively TRBD2 (5 bases). The CDR3 covers 14 residues. The V and J ends lost 5 bases and 4 bases respectively, with 15 bases between them. Germline CDR1 SGHVS, CDR2 FQNEAQ. The CDR3 protein is CASSPRPEGYEQYF. The DNA of the CDR3 is TGTGCCAGCAGCCCCCGACCCGAGGGATACGAGCAGTACTTC.

V and J are TRBV7-8 and TRBJ1-4; D not resolved. The CDR3 spans 12 residues. Germline CDR1 SGHVS, CDR2 FQNEAQ. V was cut by 8 bases and J by 7 bases, with 11 bases left in between. This CDR3 reads CASSSLAEKLFF. For the CDR3, the DNA is TGTGCCAGCTCATCCCTGGCTGAAAAACTGTTTTTT.

The chain couples TRBV28 to TRBJ1-4; D possibly corresponds to TRBD1 (6 bases). From germline, CDR1 is MDHEN and CDR2 SYDVKM. The CDR3 is 14 amino acids. Trimming shortened V by 5 bases and J by 6 bases, and 13 bases separated the two germline ends. The CDR3 loop is CASSGGGGDEKLFF. In nucleotides, the CDR3 is TGTGCCAGCAGTGGAGGGGGGGGTGATGAAAAACTGTTTTTT. The full variable domain, rest sourced from reference TRBV28 and TRBJ1-4, is DVKVTQSSRYLVKRTGEKVFLECVQDMDHENMFWYRQDPGLGLRLIYFSYDVKMKEKGDIPEGYSVSREKKERFSLILESASTNQTSMYLCASSGGGGDEKLFFGSGTQLSVL.

The chain links TRBV5-4 to TRBJ2-7, with D perhaps matching TRBD1 or TRBD2 (6 bases each). Germline CDR1 is SGHNT and CDR2 is YYREEE (reference sequence). The V gene lost 0 bases and the J gene lost 2 bases, with 15 bases spanning the gap. The CDR3 totals 16 residues. DNA for the CDR3: TGTGCCAGCAGCTTGGGGGGGGCTATGGACCCCTACGAGCAGTACTTC. Translated, it gives CASSLGGAMDPYEQYF. Full variable domain (outside the CDR3, taken from reference TRBV5-4 and TRBJ2-7): ETGVTQSPTHLIKTRGQQVTLRCSSQSGHNTVSWYQQALGQGPQFIFQYYREEENGRGNFPPRFSGLQFPNYSSELNVNALELDDSALYLCASSLGGAMDPYEQYFGPGTRLTVT.

About this clonotype itself: A much bigger clone sits one base away, suggesting this may be a read error. The genes are TRBV27 and TRBJ2-2, with D possibly TRBD2 on 6 matching bases. This CDR3 has 15 amino acids. Germline loops: CDR1 MNHEY, CDR2 SMNVEV (reference sequence). The CDR3 DNA reads TGTGCCAGCAGTTCCGGACGGGAGAACACCGGGGACCTGTTTTTT. It is translated as CASSSGRENTGDLFF.

This clonotype occurred a few times. The J gene is TRBJ2-2, the V gene TRBV12-5; D is ambiguous. There are 13 residues in the CDR3. With 1 base removed from V and 6 bases from J, the gap between germline ends came to 6 bases. Germline assignment: CDR1 LGHNT and CDR2 FRNRAP. CDR3 DNA sequence: TGTGCTAGTGGTTTGGGGTTCGCCGGGGAGCTGTTTTTT. Translation: CASGLGFAGELFF.

CDR3 sequence reads: CASRVQGSQPQHF. The CDR3 DNA reads as TGTGCCAGCAGAGTCCAGGGATCTCAGCCCCAGCATTTT. The chain has TRBV28 and TRBJ1-5, with D maybe TRBD1 (5 bases). Trimming pared 6 bases from V and 6 bases from J, leaving 12 bases between. In germline, CDR1 is MDHEN, CDR2 SYDVKM. This CDR3 has 13 residues.

This clonotype was observed a few times. The gene calls are TRBV5-1 and TRBJ2-5; 15 nucleotides align to TRBD2. The ends lost 0 bases at V and 2 bases at J; junction bases unmatched: 8. The CDR3 spans 19 residues. The V gene's germline CDR1 is SGHRS and CDR2 YFSETQ. The CDR3, as DNA: TGCGCCAGCAGCTTGGCACCGGGACTAGCGGGAGGAAGTCAAGAGACCCAGTACTTC. Its protein is CASSLAPGLAGGSQETQYF.

At least ten counts were recorded for this clonotype. CDR3: CSVGEGGYEQYF. The CDR3 DNA is TGCAGCGTTGGAGAGGGGGGCTACGAGCAGTACTTC. The J gene is TRBJ2-7, the V gene TRBV29-1; D may match TRBD1 or TRBD2 (6 bases each). V lost 4 bases, J lost 3 bases, and 10 bases lay in between. Per the germline V gene, CDR1 is SQVTM and CDR2 is ANQGSEA. The CDR3 is made up of 12 amino acids.